This T cell receptor beta chain was identified during a study of cytomegalovirus exposure and HLA in healthy donors. Across the whole study: Of the donors genotyped, about 390 in all, over 80% fell in the Caucasian-associated ancestry cluster. The study's findings and limits: The productive fraction for most TCR beta V segments was about 90% or about 30% in an earlier analysis. A missense DCLRE1C variant was associated with V- and J-gene trimming of TCR beta chains in a later analysis, and an independent cohort replicated the association. The authors confirmed in vitro that three CMV-associated chains were specific for CMV antigens.

Germline CDR1 is GTSNPN and CDR2 is SVGIG (reference sequence). The CDR3 is made up of 16 amino acids. V lost 7 bases and J lost 8, with 26 bases in between. 60 Vbeta and 13 Jbeta primers were used in PCR. The method was immunoSEQ multiplex PCR; TCRdb's version includes in-frame clones alone and lacks a portion of them. The sample shows approximately 80,000 clones, 65% to 85% of them seen only once. Concerning this clone: Its antigen is still unknown.

Sequencing input: PBMCs. The receptor was isolated from a middle-aged woman in good health and CMV-seropositive. The rearrangement links TRBV30 to TRBJ1-4; D is possibly TRBD1 (5 bases). For the CDR3, the DNA is TGTGCCTCGTCCTTCTGGGGCCAGTTCGCGGTCGAAAAACTGTTTTTT. The encoded protein is CASSFWGQFAVEKLFF.